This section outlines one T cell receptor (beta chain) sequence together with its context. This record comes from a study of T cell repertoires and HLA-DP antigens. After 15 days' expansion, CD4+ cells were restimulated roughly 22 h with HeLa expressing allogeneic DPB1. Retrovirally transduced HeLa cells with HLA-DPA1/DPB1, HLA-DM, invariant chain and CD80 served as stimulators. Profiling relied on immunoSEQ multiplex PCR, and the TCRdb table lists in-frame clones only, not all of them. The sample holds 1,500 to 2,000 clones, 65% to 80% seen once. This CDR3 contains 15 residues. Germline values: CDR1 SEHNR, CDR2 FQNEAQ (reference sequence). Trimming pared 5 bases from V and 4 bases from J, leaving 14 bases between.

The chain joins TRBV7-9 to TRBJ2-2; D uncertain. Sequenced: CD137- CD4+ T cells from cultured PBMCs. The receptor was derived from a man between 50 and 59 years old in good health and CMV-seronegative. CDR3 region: CASSPRAARTGELFF. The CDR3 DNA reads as TGTGCCAGCAGCCCCCGTGCAGCCCGCACCGGGGAGCTGTTTTTT.